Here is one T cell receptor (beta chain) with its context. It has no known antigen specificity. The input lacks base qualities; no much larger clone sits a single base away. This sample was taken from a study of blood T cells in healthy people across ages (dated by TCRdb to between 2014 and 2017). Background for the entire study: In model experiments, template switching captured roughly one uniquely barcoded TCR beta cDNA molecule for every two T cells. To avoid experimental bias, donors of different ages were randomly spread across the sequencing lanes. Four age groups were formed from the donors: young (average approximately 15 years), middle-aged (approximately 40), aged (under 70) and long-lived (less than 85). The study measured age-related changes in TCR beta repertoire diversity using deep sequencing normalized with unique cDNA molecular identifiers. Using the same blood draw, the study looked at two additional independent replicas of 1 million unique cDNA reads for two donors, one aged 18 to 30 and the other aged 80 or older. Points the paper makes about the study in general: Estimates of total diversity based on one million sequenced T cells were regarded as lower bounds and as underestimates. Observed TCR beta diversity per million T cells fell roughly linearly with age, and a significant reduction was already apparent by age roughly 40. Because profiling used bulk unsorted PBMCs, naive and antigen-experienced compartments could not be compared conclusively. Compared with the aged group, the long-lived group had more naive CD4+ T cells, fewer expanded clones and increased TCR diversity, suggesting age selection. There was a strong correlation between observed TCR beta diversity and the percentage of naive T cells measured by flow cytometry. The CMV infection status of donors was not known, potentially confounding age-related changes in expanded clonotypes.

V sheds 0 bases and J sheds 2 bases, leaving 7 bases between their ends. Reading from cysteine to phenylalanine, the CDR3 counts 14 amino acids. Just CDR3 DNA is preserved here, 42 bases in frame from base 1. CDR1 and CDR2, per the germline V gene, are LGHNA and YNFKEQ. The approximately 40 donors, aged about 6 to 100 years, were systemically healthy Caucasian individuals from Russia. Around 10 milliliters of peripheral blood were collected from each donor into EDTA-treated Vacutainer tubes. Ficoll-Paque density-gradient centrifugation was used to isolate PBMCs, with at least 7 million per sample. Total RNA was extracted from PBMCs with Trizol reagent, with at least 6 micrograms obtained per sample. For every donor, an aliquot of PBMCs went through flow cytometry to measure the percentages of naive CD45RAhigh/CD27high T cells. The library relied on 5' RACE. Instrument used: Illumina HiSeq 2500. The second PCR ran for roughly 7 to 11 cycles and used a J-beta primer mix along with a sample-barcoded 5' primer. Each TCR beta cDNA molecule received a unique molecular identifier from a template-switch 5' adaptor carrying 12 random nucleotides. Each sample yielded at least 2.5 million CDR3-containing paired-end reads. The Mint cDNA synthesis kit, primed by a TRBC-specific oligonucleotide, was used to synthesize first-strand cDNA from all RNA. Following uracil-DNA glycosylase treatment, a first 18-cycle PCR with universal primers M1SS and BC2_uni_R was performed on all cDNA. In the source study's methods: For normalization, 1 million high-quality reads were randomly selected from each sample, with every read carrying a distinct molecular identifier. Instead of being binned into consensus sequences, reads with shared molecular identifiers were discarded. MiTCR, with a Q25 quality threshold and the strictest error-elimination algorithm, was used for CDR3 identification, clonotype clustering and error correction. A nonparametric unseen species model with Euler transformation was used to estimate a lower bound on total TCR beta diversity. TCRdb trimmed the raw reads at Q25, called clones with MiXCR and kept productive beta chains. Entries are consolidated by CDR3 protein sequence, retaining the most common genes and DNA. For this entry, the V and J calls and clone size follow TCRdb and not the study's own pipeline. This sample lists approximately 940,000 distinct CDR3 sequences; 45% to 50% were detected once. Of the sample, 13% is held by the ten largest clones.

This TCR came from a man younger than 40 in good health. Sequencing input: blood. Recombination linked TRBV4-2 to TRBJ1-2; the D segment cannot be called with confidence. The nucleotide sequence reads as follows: TGTGCCAGCAGCCAAGATCTTGCCAACTATGGCTACACCTTC. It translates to CASSQDLANYGYTF.